Listed here are 14 T cell receptor beta chains from one sample, sequenced in a study of control samples from healthy donors and cancer patients. This table comes from immunoSEQ multiplex PCR, and its TCRdb copy is limited to in-frame clones, with some not included. In the table there are 130,000 or so clones, around 86% of which are singletons. Sequenced material: blood. These receptors all come from a man between 40 and 49 years old in good health.

The chain is built from TRBV19 and TRBJ2-7, with 11 bases identical to TRBD1. Germline trimming cut 8 bases from V and 6 bases from J; bases unmatched to any gene: 6. This CDR3 has 13 residues. From germline, CDR1 is LNHDA and CDR2 SQIVND (reference sequence). CDR3 DNA sequence: TGTGCCAGTGGGGGACAGGGGGGAAGCGAGCAGTACTTC. Amino acids: CASGGQGGSEQYF.

The chain joins TRBV5-5 to TRBJ1-4; the D gene is possibly TRBD1 (5 bases). Trimming shortened V by 3 bases and J by 8 bases, and 17 bases separated the two germline ends. Germline V gives CDR1 SGHKS, CDR2 YYEKEE (reference sequence). The length of the CDR3 is 15 residues. CDR3 region: CASSWGGQGGEKLFF. The DNA for the CDR3 is TGTGCCAGCAGCTGGGGCGGGCAGGGCGGCGAAAAACTGTTTTTT.

The genes are TRBV6-4 and TRBJ1-2; D remains ambiguous. CDR3 length equals 14 residues. Trimming removed 4 bases at V and 4 bases at J, with 13 bases between. Germline-derived CDR1 and CDR2 are MRHNA and SNTAGT. CDR3 DNA: TGTGCCAGCAGTGTTATCGTTGGTCTCTATGGCTACACCTTC. Amino acid sequence: CASSVIVGLYGYTF.

This sequence joins TRBV9 and TRBJ2-5; D might be TRBD1 (6 bases). The V and J ends lost 4 bases and 2 bases respectively, with 12 bases between them. Per germline, CDR1 SGDLS and CDR2 YYNGEE. The CDR3 is made up of 14 amino acids. CDR3 region: CASSTRQAQETQYF. The CDR3 DNA sequence: TGTGCCAGCAGCACGAGACAGGCACAAGAGACCCAGTACTTC.

The rearrangement uses TRBV4-3 and TRBJ1-2; D remains unclear. The CDR3 totals 15 residues. Looked up from germline, CDR1 is LGHNA and CDR2 is YSLEER. V dropped 0 bases and J dropped 4 bases, with 12 bases sitting between them. CDR3 sequence: CASSQDPGDSYGYTF. The DNA for the CDR3 is TGCGCCAGCAGCCAAGATCCCGGAGATTCCTATGGCTACACCTTC.

The rearrangement uses TRBV19 and TRBJ1-2; weak D call: TRBD1 (6 bases). V was pared by 11 bases and J by 8 bases, with 15 bases between. This CDR3 is 11 amino acids long. CDR1 is LNHDA, CDR2 SQIVND, per germline (reference sequence). CDR3 loop: CASLGGNGYTF. CDR3 DNA sequence: TGTGCCTCCCTCGGGGGCAACGGCTACACCTTC.

The chain is built from TRBV19 and TRBJ1-5, with D unresolved. CDR1 and CDR2 from the germline V gene are LNHDA and SQIVND (reference sequence). Trimming cost V 1 base and J 3 bases, with 10 bases left between them. The CDR3 sequence is 15 residues long. CDR3 bases: TGTGCCAGTAGTATAGTAGGCAACCTCAATCAGCCCCAGCATTTT. It specifies CASSIVGNLNQPQHF.

The rearrangement uses TRBV5-1 and TRBJ1-4, with D perhaps TRBD1 (6 bases). The CDR3 contains 16 residues. Germline CDR1 and CDR2: SGHRS and YFSETQ. Trimming took off 1 base at V and 0 bases at J, with 10 bases between the two ends. The CDR3 nucleotides read TGCGCCAGCAGCTTGAGGGGGGCGGCAACTAATGAAAAACTGTTTTTT. Translation gives CASSLRGAATNEKLFF.

The chain has TRBV5-1 and TRBJ1-1; maybe TRBD1 (6 bases). Deletions cut 0 bases from V and 4 bases from J, with 10 bases between. Germline CDR1 SGHRS, CDR2 YFSETQ. The CDR3 spans 14 residues. CDR3 bases: TGCGCCAGCAGCTTGGCGGGGGCAGGCACTGAAGCTTTCTTT. The encoded protein is CASSLAGAGTEAFF.

J is TRBJ2-7 and V is TRBV6-5; TRBD1 is a possible D gene (6 bases). Trimming removed 5 bases at V and 2 bases at J, with 10 bases between. Germline CDR1 is MNHEY and CDR2 is SVGAGI. This CDR3 region has 13 residues. The CDR3 nucleotides read TGTGCCAGCAGTACAGGGCCGGCCTACGAGCAGTACTTC. Protein sequence: CASSTGPAYEQYF.

The V call is TRBV6-5, the J call TRBJ2-4; D remains unclear. This CDR3 region has 14 residues. V lost 7 bases and J lost 0, with 10 bases in between. CDR1 and CDR2 from the germline V gene are MNHEY and SVGAGI. CDR3 region: CASTLGVAKNIQYF. The CDR3, as DNA: TGTGCCAGCACCCTCGGAGTAGCCAAAAACATTCAGTACTTC.

This clone was found a few times. The V call is TRBV7-2, the J call TRBJ2-3, with a tentative D call TRBD2 (5 bases). V was pared by 0 bases and J by 0 bases, with 10 bases between. The V gene's germline CDR1 is SGHTA and CDR2 FQGNSA. The CDR3 length is 16 residues. The CDR3 DNA sequence: TGTGCCAGCAGCTTAGCGGCGGGTGCTAGCACAGATACGCAGTATTTT. It codes for CASSLAAGASTDTQYF.

V gene TRBV14 combines with J gene TRBJ2-7; 9 bases line up with TRBD2. Germline trimming cut 3 bases from V and 6 bases from J; bases unmatched to any gene: 3. From germline, CDR1 is SGHDN and CDR2 FVKESK. This CDR3 contains 13 residues. CDR3 amino acids: CASSQMRGGEQYF. The CDR3 DNA reads TGTGCCAGCAGCCAGATGCGGGGGGGCGAGCAGTACTTC.

The chain has TRBV3-1 (or the pseudogene TRBV3-2) and TRBJ2-3; D gene uncertain. Germline lookup yields CDR1 LGHDT and CDR2 YNNKEL (reference sequence). The CDR3 has 14 amino acids. Trimming removed 2 bases at V and 1 base at J, with 7 bases between. The CDR3 sequence: CASSQSIRTDTQYF. The CDR3 bases are TGTGCCAGCAGCCAATCCATCCGCACAGATACGCAGTATTTT.